These 10 T cell receptor beta chains originate from one sample sequenced in a study of cytomegalovirus exposure and HLA in healthy donors. Assay: immunoSEQ multiplex PCR; the TCRdb copy retains only in-frame clones and omits some. Among about 110,000 clones listed, approximately 85% were seen once. The sample comprised PBMCs. The receptor source for this set is a woman between 18 and 29 years old in good health and CMV-seronegative.

The J gene is TRBJ1-3, the V gene TRBV30, with no clear D. CDR1 and CDR2 (germline): GTSNPN, SVGIG (reference sequence). Trimming cost V 2 bases and J 0 bases, with 14 bases left between them. CDR3 length: 16 amino acids. The CDR3 DNA follows: TGTGCCTGGAGTCCTCCTAGGCCCTTCTCTGGAAACACCATATATTTT. Encoded protein: CAWSPPRPFSGNTIYF. Looking up the rest from reference TRBV30 and TRBJ1-3 gives the full variable domain: SQTIHQWPATLVQPVGSPLSLECTVEGTSNPNLYWYRQAAGRGLQLLFYSVGIGQISSEVPQNLSASRPQDRQFILSSKKLLLSDSGFYLCAWSPPRPFSGNTIYFGEGSWLTVV.

This chain links TRBV6-1 with TRBJ1-5; no clear D. The V gene lost 2 bases and the J gene lost 3 bases, with 8 bases spanning the gap. The CDR3 contains 14 residues. CDR1 is MNHNS and CDR2 is SASEGT in the germline V gene. The CDR3 loop is CASSEWQYNQPQHF. CDR3 nucleotides: TGTGCCAGCAGTGAATGGCAGTACAATCAGCCCCAGCATTTT.

The J gene is TRBJ1-1, the V gene TRBV10-3, with TRBD1 matching over 7 bases. The V segment lost 3 bases and the J segment 1 base; nucleotides outside the gene matches: 5. The CDR3 loop spans 15 amino acids. Germline V CDR1 and CDR2: ENHRY, SYGVKD. CDR3 nucleotide sequence: TGTGCCATCAGTGATCCGGGACAGAGGAACACTGAAGCTTTCTTT. Its translation: CAISDPGQRNTEAFF.

This sequence joins TRBV30 and TRBJ1-2, with TRBD1 matching 9 bases. Germline V gene lookup returns CDR1 GTSNPN and CDR2 SVGIG (reference sequence). CDR3 length: 17 amino acids. The trim removed 5 bases at V and 7 bases at J, leaving 20 bases unmatched. The CDR3 region is CAWSAGTGLWDKGGYTF. The DNA for the CDR3 is TGTGCCTGGTCTGCCGGGACAGGGCTTTGGGACAAAGGTGGCTACACCTTC. Variable domain in full (rest from reference TRBV30 and TRBJ1-2): SQTIHQWPATLVQPVGSPLSLECTVEGTSNPNLYWYRQAAGRGLQLLFYSVGIGQISSEVPQNLSASRPQDRQFILSSKKLLLSDSGFYLCAWSAGTGLWDKGGYTFGSGTRLTVV.

The chain couples TRBV7-3 to TRBJ2-3, with 8 nucleotides matching TRBD2. Losses at the gene ends were 6 bases for V and 6 bases for J; bases not matched to a gene: 11. The CDR3 spans 15 residues. Germline V gene data show CDR1 as SGHTA and CDR2 as FQGTGA. CDR3 loop: CASSHTGGATDTQYF. The DNA for the CDR3 is TGTGCCAGCAGTCACACCGGGGGGGCCACTGATACGCAGTATTTT. Full variable domain (missing parts from reference TRBV7-3 and TRBJ2-3): GAGVSQTPSNKVTEKGKYVELRCDPISGHTALYWYRQSLGQGPEFLIYFQGTGAADDSGLPNDRFFAVRPEGSVSTLKIQRTERGDSAVYLCASSHTGGATDTQYFGPGTRLTVL.

The genes are TRBV15 and TRBJ2-3; D is unresolved. Trimming took 0 bases from V and 8 from J, leaving 6 bases between them. This CDR3 contains 12 residues. In germline, CDR1 is LNHNV, CDR2 YYDKDF (reference sequence). The CDR3 coding sequence is TGTGCCACCAGCAGAGATCCGGGTACGCAGTATTTT. It specifies CATSRDPGTQYF.

The gene calls are TRBV6-5 and TRBJ2-7, with TRBD1 as a possible D gene (5 bases). The V end lost 0 bases, the J end lost 4 bases, and 10 bases lay between the germline ends. This CDR3 region has 14 residues. Germline CDR1 reads MNHEY; CDR2 reads SVGAGI. CDR3 sequence reads: CASSYSARAYEQYF. The CDR3 DNA reads TGTGCCAGCAGTTACTCCGCCAGGGCGTACGAGCAGTACTTC.

V gene TRBV25-1 combines with J gene TRBJ2-7; D might be TRBD2 (6 bases). V dropped 10 bases and J dropped 1 base, with 11 bases sitting between them. This CDR3 contains 12 residues. Germline V gene lookup returns CDR1 MGHDK and CDR2 SYGVNS. Here the CDR3 reads CATGGASYEQYF. Here the CDR3 DNA reads TGTGCCACCGGAGGGGCTTCCTACGAGCAGTACTTC.

This chain joins TRBV10-2 and TRBJ2-1; 10 bases are shared with TRBD2. CDR1 is WSHSY, CDR2 SAAADI, per germline. Trimming took 6 bases from V and 8 from J; bases not matched to a gene: 16. There are 17 residues in the CDR3. CDR3 nucleotide sequence: TGCGCCAGCAGCCGCGCTAGCGGGGGATACGATGTTGATGAGCAGTTCTTC. Protein: CASSRASGGYDVDEQFF.

The chain joins TRBV7-9 to TRBJ2-1, with D perhaps TRBD2 (6 bases). Trimming pared 3 bases from V and 2 bases from J, leaving 11 bases between. Germline loops: CDR1 SEHNR, CDR2 FQNEAQ (reference sequence). The CDR3 runs to 15 residues. CDR3 in amino acids: CASSLGGATYNEQFF. The CDR3 DNA reads TGTGCCAGCAGCTTGGGCGGGGCGACCTACAATGAGCAGTTCTTC.